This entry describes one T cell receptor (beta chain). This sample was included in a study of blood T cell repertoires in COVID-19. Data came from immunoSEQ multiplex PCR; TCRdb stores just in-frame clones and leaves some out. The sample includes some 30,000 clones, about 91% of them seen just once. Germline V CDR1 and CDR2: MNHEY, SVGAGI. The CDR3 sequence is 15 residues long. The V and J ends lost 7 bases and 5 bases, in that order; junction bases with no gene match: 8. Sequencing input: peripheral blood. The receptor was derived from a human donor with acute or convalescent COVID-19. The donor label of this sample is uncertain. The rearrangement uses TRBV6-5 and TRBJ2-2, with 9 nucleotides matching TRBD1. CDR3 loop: CASITRQGGTGELFF. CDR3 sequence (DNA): TGTGCCAGCATTACGAGACAGGGGGGGACCGGGGAGCTGTTTTTT.